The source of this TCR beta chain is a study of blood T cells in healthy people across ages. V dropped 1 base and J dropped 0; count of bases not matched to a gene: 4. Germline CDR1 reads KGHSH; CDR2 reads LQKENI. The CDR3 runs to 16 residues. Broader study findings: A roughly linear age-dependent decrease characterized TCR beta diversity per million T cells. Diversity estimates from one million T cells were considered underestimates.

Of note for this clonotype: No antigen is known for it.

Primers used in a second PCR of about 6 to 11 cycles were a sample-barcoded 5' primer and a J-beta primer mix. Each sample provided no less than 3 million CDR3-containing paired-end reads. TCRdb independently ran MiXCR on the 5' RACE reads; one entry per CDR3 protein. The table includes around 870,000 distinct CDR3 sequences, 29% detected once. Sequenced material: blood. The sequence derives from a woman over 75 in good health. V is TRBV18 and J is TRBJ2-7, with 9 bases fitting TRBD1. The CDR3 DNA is TGTGCCAGCTCACCACAAGGACAGGGGCTCTCCTACGAGCAGTACTTC. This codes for CASSPQGQGLSYEQYF.